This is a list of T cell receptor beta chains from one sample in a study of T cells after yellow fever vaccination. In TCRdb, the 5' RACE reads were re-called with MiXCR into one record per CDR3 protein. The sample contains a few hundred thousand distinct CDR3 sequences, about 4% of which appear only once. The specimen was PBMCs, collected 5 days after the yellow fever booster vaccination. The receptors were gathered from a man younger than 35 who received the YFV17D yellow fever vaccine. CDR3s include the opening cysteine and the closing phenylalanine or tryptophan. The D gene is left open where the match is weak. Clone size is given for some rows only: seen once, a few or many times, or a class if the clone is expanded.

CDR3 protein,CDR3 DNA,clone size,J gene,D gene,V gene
CASSLVGQGGINTEAFF,TGTGCCAGCAGCTTAGTCGGACAGGGGGGAATAAACACTGAAGCTTTCTTT,many,TRBJ1-1,TRBD1,TRBV7-9
CSVDLLDTQYF,TGCAGCGTCGATCTATTAGATACGCAGTATTTT,-,TRBJ2-3,-,TRBV29-1
CASTGRDGETQYF,TGCGCCAGCACCGGACGGGATGGGGAGACCCAGTACTTC,few,TRBJ2-5,-,TRBV23-1
CASSLGRYSNQPQHF,TGTGCCAGCAGCTTAGGGAGATATAGCAATCAGCCCCAGCATTTT,many,TRBJ1-5,-,TRBV7-2
CASGQGYEQYF,TGTGCCAGCGGTCAGGGCTACGAGCAGTACTTC,many,TRBJ2-7,-,TRBV11-2
CASSLVAGGSDEQFF,TGTGCCAGCAGCTTAGTAGCGGGGGGAAGCGATGAGCAGTTCTTC,many,TRBJ2-1,TRBD2,TRBV7-2
CASSLRYRAGHYNEQFF,TGTGCCAGCAGCTTGCGCTACAGAGCAGGCCACTACAATGAGCAGTTCTTC,many,TRBJ2-1,-,TRBV5-6
CASRSVSNTEAFF,TGCGCCAGCAGATCGGTTTCGAACACTGAAGCTTTCTTT,few,TRBJ1-1,-,TRBV4-1
CASSLEPGTSEPQDEQFF,TGTGCCAGCAGCTTAGAGCCCGGTACTAGCGAGCCCCAGGATGAGCAGTTCTTC,many,TRBJ2-1,TRBD2,TRBV7-6
CAWSDGPYEKLFF,TGTGCCTGGAGTGACGGGCCCTATGAAAAACTGTTTTTT,few,TRBJ1-4,-,TRBV30
CASSQDPGITDTQYF,TGCGCCAGCAGCCAAGATCCGGGGATCACAGATACGCAGTATTTT,many,TRBJ2-3,-,TRBV4-3
CATSRDYGFSQPQHF,TGTGCCACCAGCAGAGATTACGGGTTTTCTCAGCCCCAGCATTTT,-,TRBJ1-5,-,TRBV15
CASRRQDSGANVLTF,TGTGCCAGCAGACGACAGGACTCTGGGGCCAACGTCCTGACTTTC,-,TRBJ2-6,-,TRBV7-9
CASSRGADTEAFF,TGTGCCAGCAGCCGGGGAGCGGACACTGAAGCTTTCTTT,few,TRBJ1-1,-,TRBV6-1
CASSLIGLTSDTQYF,TGCGCCAGCAGCTTGATAGGGCTTACCTCAGATACGCAGTATTTT,many,TRBJ2-3,-,TRBV5-1
CAISPGTGGLETQYF,TGTGCCATCAGTCCCGGGACAGGGGGACTCGAGACCCAGTACTTC,many,TRBJ2-5,TRBD1,TRBV10-3
CASRDYRGEQFF,TGTGCCAGCAGGGACTACCGGGGGGAGCAGTTCTTC,-,TRBJ2-1,-,TRBV6-4
CASSFGYGHNEQFF,TGTGCCAGCAGCTTCGGGTATGGCCACAATGAGCAGTTCTTC,many,TRBJ2-1,-,TRBV7-6
CASSVGTSGAHEQFF,TGCGCCAGCAGCGTTGGGACTAGCGGGGCCCATGAGCAGTTCTTC,-,TRBJ2-1,TRBD2,TRBV5-1
CASSFNRGGNTGELFF,TGCGCCAGCAGCTTCAACAGGGGCGGGAACACCGGGGAGCTGTTTTTT,-,TRBJ2-2,TRBD1,TRBV5-1
CATRDSNSGNTIYF,TGTGCCACCCGGGACAGCAATTCTGGAAACACCATATATTTT,many,TRBJ1-3,TRBD1,TRBV10-3
CATSRGDRGQETQYF,TGTGCCACCAGCAGAGGGGACAGGGGCCAAGAGACCCAGTACTTC,many,TRBJ2-5,TRBD1,TRBV15
CASSEARGNSGANVLTF,TGTGCCAGCAGTGAAGCGAGAGGGAACTCTGGGGCCAACGTCCTGACTTTC,few,TRBJ2-6,-,TRBV2
CASSLPTGAGNTIYF,TGTGCCAGCAGCTTACCGACAGGGGCTGGAAACACCATATATTTT,-,TRBJ1-3,TRBD1,TRBV5-5
CASSLDRAYEQYF,TGTGCCAGCAGCCTGGACAGGGCCTACGAGCAGTACTTC,-,TRBJ2-7,TRBD1,TRBV27
CASSIGPNEKLFF,TGCGCCAGCAGCATTGGACCAAATGAAAAACTGTTTTTT,many,TRBJ1-4,-,TRBV5-1
CSPYRGGGRYEQYF,TGCAGTCCTTACAGAGGGGGCGGAAGATACGAGCAGTACTTC,many,TRBJ2-7,TRBD1,TRBV20-1
CASSLGAGSRTDTQYF,TGTGCCAGCAGCTTGGGAGCGGGGAGTCGCACAGATACGCAGTATTTT,few,TRBJ2-3,TRBD2,TRBV5-5
CASSQAGWHGYTF,TGTGCCAGCAGCCAAGCCGGGTGGCATGGCTACACCTTC,-,TRBJ1-2,-,TRBV14
CASSRKQLAGEQETQYF,TGTGCCAGCAGCCGGAAGCAGCTAGCGGGGGAGCAAGAGACCCAGTACTTC,many,TRBJ2-5,TRBD2,TRBV3-1
CSARGGFGYTF,TGCAGTGCTAGAGGAGGGTTTGGCTACACCTTC,many,TRBJ1-2,-,TRBV20-1
CASSAPGTSGGITDTQYF,TGTGCCAGCAGCGCCCCCGGGACTAGCGGGGGAATCACAGATACGCAGTATTTT,many,TRBJ2-3,TRBD2,TRBV9
CASSPSGQTTDTQYF,TGTGCCAGCAGCCCCTCGGGACAGACCACAGATACGCAGTATTTT,few,TRBJ2-3,TRBD1,TRBV12-3/TRBV12-4
CASSPGEGKWRANVLTF,TGTGCCAGCAGTCCGGGGGAGGGAAAGTGGAGGGCCAACGTCCTGACTTTC,-,TRBJ2-6,TRBD2,TRBV12-3/TRBV12-4
CSADRSMNTEAFF,TGCAGTGCTGACAGATCAATGAACACTGAAGCTTTCTTT,few,TRBJ1-1,-,TRBV20-1
CASSQDSGGAVSEQFF,TGCGCCAGCAGCCAAGATTCAGGGGGCGCGGTCAGTGAGCAGTTCTTC,many,TRBJ2-1,TRBD1,TRBV4-3
CASSTDFRSDTQYF,TGCGCCAGCAGCACGGACTTCCGCTCGGATACGCAGTATTTT,many,TRBJ2-3,-,TRBV5-1
CSARDLSRVGLRGNQPQHF,TGCAGTGCTAGAGATCTGTCCAGGGTGGGTTTACGTGGCAATCAGCCCCAGCATTTT,few,TRBJ1-5,-,TRBV20-1
CASSFDGQGYYEQYF,TGTGCCAGCAGCTTCGACGGACAGGGTTACTACGAGCAGTACTTC,few,TRBJ2-7,TRBD1,TRBV7-2
CASSLYPRYEQYF,TGTGCCAGCAGCTTATACCCACGCTACGAGCAGTACTTC,few,TRBJ2-7,-,TRBV7-3
CASSPGGRGFQETQYF,TGTGCCAGCAGCCCGGGAGGCAGGGGGTTCCAAGAGACCCAGTACTTT,few,TRBJ2-5,-,TRBV7-3
CASSQVGGPDTQYF,TGTGCCAGCAGCCAAGTTGGGGGGCCAGATACGCAGTATTTT,-,TRBJ2-3,-,TRBV4-2
CASSQTGSKFDYGYTF,TGTGCCAGCAGCCAGACCGGGTCGAAATTTGACTATGGCTACACCTTC,few,TRBJ1-2,-,TRBV28
CASSSSLGISHYGYTF,TGTGCCAGCAGCTCCTCCCTAGGGATATCCCACTATGGCTACACCTTC,-,TRBJ1-2,-,TRBV7-9
CASRRDMQGGYTF,TGCGCCAGCAGACGGGACATGCAAGGAGGCTACACCTTC,many,TRBJ1-2,-,TRBV5-1
CASSLSRGSGQPQHF,TGTGCCAGCAGTTTATCAAGGGGGTCTGGGCAGCCCCAGCATTTT,-,TRBJ1-5,-,TRBV27
CASSLSGISPLHF,TGTGCCAGCAGCTTGTCAGGGATTTCACCCCTCCACTTT,-,TRBJ1-6,-,TRBV7-9
CASSKGPSGSYEQYF,TGTGCCAGCAGCAAGGGACCCTCCGGCTCCTACGAGCAGTACTTC,few,TRBJ2-7,-,TRBV7-3
CASSARTSGGLGEQFF,TGTGCCAGCAGTGCGAGGACTAGCGGGGGGCTTGGGGAGCAGTTCTTC,-,TRBJ2-1,TRBD2,TRBV6-2/TRBV6-3
CASSRSPTDTQYF,TGTGCCAGCAGTAGGAGCCCCACAGATACGCAGTATTTT,many,TRBJ2-3,-,TRBV7-2
CASSLRDRQSELGTEAFF,TGCGCCAGCAGCTTAAGGGACAGGCAATCCGAATTGGGCACTGAAGCTTTCTTT,few,TRBJ1-1,TRBD1,TRBV5-1
CASSDRQGPQETQYF,TGTGCCAGCAGCGATCGTCAGGGGCCTCAAGAGACCCAGTACTTC,few,TRBJ2-5,-,TRBV7-2
CASSLAGVTGELFF,TGTGCCAGCAGCCTGGCGGGGGTCACCGGGGAGCTGTTTTTT,-,TRBJ2-2,TRBD2,TRBV3-1
CASRTGLAEPQETQYF,TGTGCCAGCAGAACGGGACTAGCGGAACCTCAAGAGACCCAGTACTTC,many,TRBJ2-5,TRBD2,TRBV28